Shown below are 9 T cell receptor beta chains from a single sample sequenced in a study of blood T cell repertoires in COVID-19. Assay: immunoSEQ multiplex PCR; the TCRdb copy retains only in-frame clones and omits some. The sample has hundreds of thousands of clones; roughly 91% are singletons. The sequencing sample was made of peripheral blood. The source of these receptors is a man in his forties or fifties with acute or convalescent COVID-19.

The V and J genes are TRBV24-1 and TRBJ2-3; 9 positions match TRBD1. There are 15 residues in the CDR3. V lost 3 bases, J lost 4 bases, and 4 bases stayed unmatched. The germline CDR1 and CDR2 sequences are KGHDR and SFDVKD. For the CDR3, the DNA is TGTGCCACCAGTGATCGGACAGGGGAATCAGATACGCAGTATTTT. It translates to CATSDRTGESDTQYF.

The gene calls are TRBV24-1 and TRBJ1-4; 10 bases match TRBD1. The CDR3 loop spans 15 amino acids. CDR1 is KGHDR and CDR2 is SFDVKD in the germline V gene. J was trimmed by 7 bases and V by 3 bases; bases with no gene match: 4. DNA for the CDR3: TGTGCCACCAGTGATGGGACAGGGGTTGGTGAAAAACTGTTTTTT. Residues: CATSDGTGVGEKLFF.

The J gene is TRBJ1-4, the V gene TRBV12-3 or TRBV12-4, with D uncertain. CDR3 size: 12 residues. The V end lost 6 bases, the J end lost 12 bases, and 14 bases lay between the germline ends. In DNA form, the CDR3 reads TGTGCCAGCAGACTTACAGAGGGAGAACTGTTTTTT. Its protein product is CASRLTEGELFF.

This chain connects TRBV20-1 to TRBJ1-3; unclear D gene. Germline loops: CDR1 DFQATT, CDR2 SNEGSKA (reference sequence). The CDR3 has 11 residues. Trimming left V 6 bases short and J 4 bases short, with 7 bases between. CDR3 amino acids: CSATLGNTIYF. The CDR3 DNA follows: TGCAGTGCGACATTAGGAAACACCATATATTTT.

V and J are TRBV10-3 and TRBJ1-1; 7 nucleotides match TRBD1. The V gene's germline CDR1 is ENHRY and CDR2 SYGVKD. The V gene end was trimmed by 5 bases and the J gene end by 0 bases; junction bases not matched to a gene: 3. This CDR3 is built from 14 residues. CDR3 in amino acids: CAISRQGMNTEAFF. CDR3 nucleotides: TGTGCCATCAGTCGACAGGGAATGAACACTGAAGCTTTCTTT.

This rearrangement joins TRBV19 to TRBJ2-1; weak D call: TRBD2 (5 bases). The V and J ends lost 5 bases and 6 bases respectively, with 17 bases between them. The CDR3 totals 15 residues. Looked up from germline, CDR1 is LNHDA and CDR2 is SQIVND (reference sequence). CDR3 residues: CASSLGLPGSNEQFF. In DNA form, the CDR3 reads TGTGCCAGTAGTCTCGGGCTCCCTGGGAGCAATGAGCAGTTCTTC.

The CDR3 nucleotides are TGCAGCGCCCGGGACAGCCTCTACAATGAGCAGTTCTTC. Encoded protein: CSARDSLYNEQFF. The chain combines TRBV29-1 with TRBJ2-1, with 7 bases fitting TRBD1. With 7 bases clipped from V and 3 bases from J, the junction kept 6 bases outside the gene matches. Germline CDR1 is SQVTM and CDR2 is ANQGSEA. This CDR3 has 13 residues.

The chain recombines TRBV9 with TRBJ2-1; the D gene is possibly TRBD1 (5 bases). Germline CDR1 and CDR2: SGDLS and YYNGEE. V was shortened by 4 bases and J by 4 bases, with 18 bases between the two germline ends. This CDR3 is built from 16 residues. CDR3 loop: CASSLDFDRLYNEQFF. The CDR3 DNA reads as TGTGCCAGCAGCCTAGATTTTGACAGATTATACAATGAGCAGTTCTTC. The variable domain in full, with the rest retrieved from reference TRBV9 and TRBJ2-1, is DSGVTQTPKHLITATGQRVTLRCSPRSGDLSVYWYQQSLDQGLQFLIQYYNGEERAKGNILERFSAQQFPDLHSELNLSSLELGDSALYFCASSLDFDRLYNEQFFGPGTRLTVL.

The J gene is TRBJ2-1, the V gene TRBV4-2; TRBD1 aligns across 7 bases. Unmatched junction bases numbered 6, after V lost 8 bases and J lost 2 bases. This CDR3 has 14 residues. Per germline, CDR1 LGHNA and CDR2 YNFKEQ. This CDR3 is CASRGTGAYNEQFF. DNA of the CDR3: TGTGCCAGCCGGGGAACAGGGGCCTACAATGAGCAGTTCTTC.